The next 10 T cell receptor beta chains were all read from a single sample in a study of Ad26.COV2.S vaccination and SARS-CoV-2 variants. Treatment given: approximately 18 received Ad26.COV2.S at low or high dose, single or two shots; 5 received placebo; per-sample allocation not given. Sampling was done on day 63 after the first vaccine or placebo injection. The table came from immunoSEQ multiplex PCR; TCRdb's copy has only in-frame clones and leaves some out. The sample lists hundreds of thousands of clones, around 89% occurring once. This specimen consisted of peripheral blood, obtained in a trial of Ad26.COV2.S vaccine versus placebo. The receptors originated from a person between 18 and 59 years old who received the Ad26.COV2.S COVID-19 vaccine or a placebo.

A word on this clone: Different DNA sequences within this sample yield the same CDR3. In DNA form, the CDR3 reads TGCGCCAGCAGCTTGACAGGGGGCCCTGGAAACACCATATATTTT. Residues: CASSLTGGPGNTIYF. The rearrangement uses TRBV5-1 and TRBJ1-3, with 9 nucleotides matching TRBD1. Germline V gene sequence: CDR1 SGHRS, CDR2 YFSETQ. The ends lost 1 base at V and 2 bases at J; junction bases unmatched: 1. The CDR3 consists of 15 residues.

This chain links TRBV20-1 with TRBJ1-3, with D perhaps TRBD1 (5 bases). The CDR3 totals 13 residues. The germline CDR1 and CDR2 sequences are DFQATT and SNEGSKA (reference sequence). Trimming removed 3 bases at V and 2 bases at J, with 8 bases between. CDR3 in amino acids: CSASVGPGNTIYF. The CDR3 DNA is TGCAGTGCTAGTGTGGGGCCTGGAAACACCATATATTTT.

The CDR3 sequence is CASSLEVNEQFF. DNA for the CDR3: TGTGCCAGCAGCTTGGAGGTCAATGAGCAGTTCTTC. The chain combines TRBV5-5 with TRBJ2-1; the D is unclear. V lost 0 bases and J lost 6, with 4 bases in between. Germline-derived CDR1 and CDR2 are SGHKS and YYEKEE (reference sequence). The CDR3 consists of 12 residues.

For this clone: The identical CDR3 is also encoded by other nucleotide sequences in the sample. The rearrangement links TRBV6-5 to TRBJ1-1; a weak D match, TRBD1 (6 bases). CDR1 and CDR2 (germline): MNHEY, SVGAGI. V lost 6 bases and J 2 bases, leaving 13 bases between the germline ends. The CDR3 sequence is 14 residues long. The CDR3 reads CASSWAGANTEAFF. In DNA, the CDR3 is TGTGCCAGCAGCTGGGCAGGGGCCAACACTGAAGCTTTCTTT.

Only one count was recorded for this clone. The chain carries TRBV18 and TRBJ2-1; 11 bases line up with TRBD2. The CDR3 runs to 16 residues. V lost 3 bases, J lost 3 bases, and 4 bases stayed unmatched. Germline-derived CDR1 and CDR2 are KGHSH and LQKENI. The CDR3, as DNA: TGTGCCAGCTCACCTCTACTAGCGGGGGACTACAATGAGCAGTTCTTC. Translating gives CASSPLLAGDYNEQFF.

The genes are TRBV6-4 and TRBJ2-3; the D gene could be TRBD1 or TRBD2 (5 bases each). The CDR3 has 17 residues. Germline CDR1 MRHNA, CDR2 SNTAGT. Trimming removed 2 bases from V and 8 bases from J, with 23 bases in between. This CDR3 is CASSDTPGTQKRGTQYF. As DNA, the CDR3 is TGTGCCAGCAGTGACACCCCCGGGACCCAGAAACGTGGTACGCAGTATTTT.

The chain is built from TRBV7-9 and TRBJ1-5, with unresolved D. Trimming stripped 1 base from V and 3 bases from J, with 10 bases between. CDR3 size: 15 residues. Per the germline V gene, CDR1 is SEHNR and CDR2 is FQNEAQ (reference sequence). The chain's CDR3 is CASSLGYDSNQPQHF. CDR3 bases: TGTGCCAGCAGCTTAGGATACGATTCCAATCAGCCCCAGCATTTT.

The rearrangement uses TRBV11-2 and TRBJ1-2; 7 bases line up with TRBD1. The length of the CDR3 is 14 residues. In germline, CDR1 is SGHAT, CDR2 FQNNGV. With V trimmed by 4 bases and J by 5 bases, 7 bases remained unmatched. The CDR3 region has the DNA TGTGCCAGCAGCTCCGACGGGACAGTATATGGCTACACCTTC. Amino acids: CASSSDGTVYGYTF.

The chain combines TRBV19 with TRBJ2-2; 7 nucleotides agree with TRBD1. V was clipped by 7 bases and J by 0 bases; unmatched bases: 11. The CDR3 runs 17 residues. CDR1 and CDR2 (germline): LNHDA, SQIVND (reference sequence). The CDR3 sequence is CASTLRDRPANTGELFF. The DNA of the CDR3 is TGTGCCAGTACCCTGAGGGACAGACCCGCGAACACCGGGGAGCTGTTTTTT.

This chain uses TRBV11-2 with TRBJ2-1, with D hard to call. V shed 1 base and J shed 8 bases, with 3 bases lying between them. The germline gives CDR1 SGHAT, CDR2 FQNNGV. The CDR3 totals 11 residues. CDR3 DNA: TGTGCCAGCAGCTTAGTGCATGAGCAGTTCTTC. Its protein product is CASSLVHEQFF.